These T cell receptor beta chains were read from a single sample in a study of CD8 T cells in ankylosing spondylitis. In TCRdb, the 5' RACE reads were re-called with MiXCR into one record per CDR3 protein. The sample records a few hundred thousand distinct CDR3 sequences, around 21% being singletons. Sequenced sample: blood, either unsorted or a sorted T cell fraction (not recorded which). The source is a female donor with ankylosing spondylitis or in good health (not recorded which). Both conserved end residues are part of each CDR3. Fields, in order: clone size, V gene, J gene, D gene, CDR3 DNA, CDR3 protein. A D gene is named only where the DNA matches it firmly. Size values are once, few and many counts, or a class for expanded clones, and some rows have none.

>few|TRBV29-1|TRBJ2-7|-
TGCAGCGTCATGACACTCTCCTACGAGCAGTACTTC
CSVMTLSYEQYF
>many|TRBV12-3/TRBV12-4|TRBJ1-5|-
TGTGCCAGCAGCCCCGGGGAGTATCAGCCCCAGCATTTT
CASSPGEYQPQHF
>-|TRBV7-2|TRBJ2-3|-
TGTGCCAGCAGCCCTGCTATGCTTGGGGGCACAGATACGCAGTATTTT
CASSPAMLGGTDTQYF
>-|TRBV6-5|TRBJ1-2|-
TGTGCCAGCAGTTCCACGCAGGGTTTGGGGGGCTACACCTTC
CASSSTQGLGGYTF
>-|TRBV7-2|TRBJ2-2|TRBD2
TGTGCCAGCAGCGGGACTAGCGGGGTGAACACCGGGGAGCTGTTTTTT
CASSGTSGVNTGELFF
>few|TRBV15|TRBJ1-5|-
TGTGCCACCAGCAGAGAGGGGGGAGGGAGTCAGCCCCAGCATTTT
CATSREGGGSQPQHF
>few|TRBV7-2|TRBJ2-7|-
TGTGCCAGCAGCTTAGCGGCTAGCGAACCCTACGAGCAGTACTTC
CASSLAASEPYEQYF
>few|TRBV20-1|TRBJ2-3|TRBD2
TGCAGTGCTACAGGACTAGCGGGAGATACGCAGTATTTT
CSATGLAGDTQYF
>few|TRBV29-1|TRBJ1-1|-
TGCAGCGTTGAAGTGGGACCGGAGAACACTGAAGCTTTCTTT
CSVEVGPENTEAFF
>few|TRBV20-1|TRBJ2-5|-
TGCAGTGCTAGAGGAGGGGGGACCGAGACCCAGTACTTC
CSARGGGTETQYF
>-|TRBV7-9|TRBJ2-5|-
TGTGCCAGCAGTCTAGGGTACGGACCTCAAGAGACCCAGTACTTC
CASSLGYGPQETQYF
>many|TRBV20-1|TRBJ1-5|TRBD1
TGCAGTGCGACCAGGGGGATGGGCAATCAGCCCCAGCATTTT
CSATRGMGNQPQHF
>-|TRBV7-9|TRBJ1-1|-
TGTGCCAGCAGCTTACGGGAGACTGAAGCTTTCTTT
CASSLRETEAFF
>few|TRBV20-1|TRBJ2-6|-
TGCAGTGCTAGAGTAGCTGGGGCCAACGTCCTGACTTTC
CSARVAGANVLTF
>-|TRBV29-1|TRBJ1-2|-
TGCAGCGCCGGCTCTTCCCCGGGCGGCTACACCTTC
CSAGSSPGGYTF
>-|TRBV20-1|TRBJ1-2|-
TGCAGTGCTATTCAATCCTGGGATGGCTACACCTTC
CSAIQSWDGYTF
>-|TRBV5-5|TRBJ2-2|TRBD2
TGTGCCAGCAGGTTAGCGGGAGACACCGGGGAGCTGTTTTTT
CASRLAGDTGELFF
>-|TRBV20-1|TRBJ2-7|-
TGCAGTGCCGTTAGAACCTTGGGGGGCGGGCAGGCCTACGAGCAGTACTTC
CSAVRTLGGGQAYEQYF
>-|TRBV14|TRBJ2-5|TRBD2
TGTGCCAGCAGCGCCGGACTAGTTCAAGAGACCCAGTACTTC
CASSAGLVQETQYF
>-|TRBV6-1|TRBJ2-3|-
TGTGCCTACGGCGCGAGCCAGGGGACAGATACGCAGTATTTT
CAYGASQGTDTQYF
>-|TRBV19|TRBJ1-1|TRBD1
TGTGCCAGTAATCAACAGGGGGCGGACACTGAAGCTTTCTTT
CASNQQGADTEAFF
>few|TRBV5-1|TRBJ1-1|-
TGCGCCAGCAGCTTGGACACGGTGATGAACACTGAAGCTTTCTTT
CASSLDTVMNTEAFF
>-|TRBV5-4|TRBJ2-5|-
TGTGCCAGCAGCTTAGGCCCCCGTGAGACCCAGTACTTC
CASSLGPRETQYF
>-|TRBV4-1|TRBJ2-7|TRBD1
TGCGCCAGCAGCCAATTTCAGGGGGTTATTAGCTCCTACGAGCAGTACTTC
CASSQFQGVISSYEQYF
>-|TRBV5-1|TRBJ2-7|TRBD2
TGCGCCAGCAGCTTAGGGCTAGCGGGGGATTACGAGCAGTACTTC
CASSLGLAGDYEQYF
>-|TRBV4-3|TRBJ1-1|-
TGCGCCAGCAGCCAAGAAATTTGGAAGAAGGACCCGAACACTGAAGCTTTCTTT
CASSQEIWKKDPNTEAFF
>-|TRBV7-2|TRBJ2-3|-
TGTGCCAGCAGCCCCCGTGGGGGGACAGATACGCAGTATTTT
CASSPRGGTDTQYF
>-|TRBV5-1|TRBJ2-7|-
TGCGCCAGCAGCCTGACAGGGACTACATCCTCCTACGAGCAGTACTTC
CASSLTGTTSSYEQYF
>few|TRBV12-3/TRBV12-4|TRBJ1-3|-
TGTGCCAGCAGTTTACCAATTCCGGACGGACGCTCTGGAAACACCATATATTTT
CASSLPIPDGRSGNTIYF
>few|TRBV6-5|TRBJ2-1|TRBD2
TGTGCCAGCAGTTATCTGACTAGCGGGAGACGAAGCAATGAGCAGTTCTTC
CASSYLTSGRRSNEQFF
>-|TRBV11-2|TRBJ1-6|-
TGTGCCAGCAGCTTAGAAAGGGTTGTGAAGGGCCGTTCACCCCTCCACTTT
CASSLERVVKGRSPLHF
>-|TRBV5-1|TRBJ2-7|-
TGCGCCAGCAGCATAGCAAGCTCCTACGAGCAGTACTTC
CASSIASSYEQYF
>-|TRBV13|TRBJ2-1|TRBD2
TGTGCCAGCCAGAGGACTAGACCTCTCAATGAGCAGTTCTTC
CASQRTRPLNEQFF
>-|TRBV5-3|TRBJ2-7|TRBD2
TGTGCCACCTCCCCGGTGGCTAGCGGGAGTTCCTACGAGCAGTACTTC
CATSPVASGSSYEQYF
>-|TRBV10-3|TRBJ1-2|-
TGTGCCATCAGTGGGTACTCTAACTATGGCTACACCTTC
CAISGYSNYGYTF
>-|TRBV2|TRBJ2-7|-
TGTGCCAGCAGTAGGGGTACGCACGAGCAGTACTTC
CASSRGTHEQYF
>-|TRBV5-1|TRBJ1-1|-
TGCGCCAGCAGCTTGGATCGTGCAGGGGACACTGAAGCTTTCTTT
CASSLDRAGDTEAFF
>-|TRBV5-6|TRBJ2-2|-
TGTGCCAGCCGACCCTGGCTAGAGACCACCGGGGAGCTGTTTTTT
CASRPWLETTGELFF
>many|TRBV29-1|TRBJ2-1|TRBD2
TGCAGCGTCGGGAGCGGGAGGGTTGAGAATGAGCAGTTCTTC
CSVGSGRVENEQFF
>-|TRBV9|TRBJ2-7|TRBD1
TGTGCCAGCAGCGTGGGGACAGGGTATGGCGAGCAGTACTTC
CASSVGTGYGEQYF
>many|TRBV29-1|TRBJ1-2|-
TGCAGCGTTGAGAAGGGGCGGTATGGCTACACCTTC
CSVEKGRYGYTF
>-|TRBV12-3/TRBV12-4|TRBJ1-1|TRBD1
TGTGCCAGCAGTTTCACAGGGGGACGGGGCACTGAAACTTTCTTT
CASSFTGGRGTETFF
>-|TRBV20-1|TRBJ2-1|TRBD1
TGCAGTGCTAGGGGGACAGCCTCTACCTACAATGAGCAGTTCTTC
CSARGTASTYNEQFF
>few|TRBV20-1|TRBJ2-7|TRBD2
TGCAGTGCTAGAGATCTCCTAGCGGGAACCTACGAGCAGTACTTC
CSARDLLAGTYEQYF
>-|TRBV2|TRBJ2-7|-
TGTGCCAGCAGTCTAGCTCTTCGTTCCTACGAGCAGTACTTC
CASSLALRSYEQYF
>-|TRBV19|TRBJ2-1|TRBD2
TGTGCCAGTAGTATTTGGCGGGAGGGCCCTCGAGAGCAGTTCTTC
CASSIWREGPREQFF
>few|TRBV7-9|TRBJ1-2|-
TGTGCCAGCAGCCCGGGGACCGGCCCGGGAGCTAACTATGGCTACACCTTC
CASSPGTGPGANYGYTF
>few|TRBV5-1|TRBJ2-7|TRBD1
TGCGCCAGCAGCGTAAACAGGGGCTCCTACGAGCAGTACTTC
CASSVNRGSYEQYF
>few|TRBV7-9|TRBJ2-1|TRBD1
TGTGCCAGCAGCCGAAAAGGGGGCGAAGTCCACAATGAGCAGTTCTTC
CASSRKGGEVHNEQFF
>-|TRBV9|TRBJ2-1|-
TGTGCCAGCAGCTCCCGGGGCGTGAGCGGCCGATACAATGAGCAGTTCTTC
CASSSRGVSGRYNEQFF
>-|TRBV29-1|TRBJ1-1|-
TGCAGCGTTCTGGGACTTTACACTGAAGCTTTCTTT
CSVLGLYTEAFF
>-|TRBV7-9|TRBJ2-7|-
TGTGCCAGCAGCAACAGGGTCGGGGAGCAGTACTTC
CASSNRVGEQYF
>-|TRBV5-1|TRBJ2-1|TRBD2
TGCGCCAGCAGCGGCCGGGAGGGAGCTTACAATGAGCAGTTCTTC
CASSGREGAYNEQFF
>many|TRBV28|TRBJ2-1|TRBD1
TGTGCCAGCAGCCGAAAAGACAGGGGAAGAAACAATGAGCAGTTCTTC
CASSRKDRGRNNEQFF
>few|TRBV6-5|TRBJ1-4|-
TGTGCCAGCAGTTACTCGAGGAGGACACGTATTGAAAAACTGTTTTTT
CASSYSRRTRIEKLFF
>-|TRBV20-1|TRBJ2-1|-
TGCAGTGCTAGTGCCCCCGGGTCGAATGAGCAGTTCTTC
CSASAPGSNEQFF
>-|TRBV6-1|TRBJ2-1|TRBD2
TGTGCCAGCAGTCCGACTAGCGGGAGTGTGTACAATGAGCAGTTCTTC
CASSPTSGSVYNEQFF